Following are 24 T cell receptor beta chains from one sample sequenced in a study of response to subunit inactivated influenza vaccine. TCRdb fed the RT-PCR reads into MiXCR, producing one record per CDR3 protein. The sample lists about 530,000 distinct CDR3 sequences, approximately 10% occurring once. Sequencing used PBMCs from blood, obtained on the day of vaccination. The receptors stem from a man aged 45-65 years who received an inactivated influenza vaccine.

The chain is built from TRBV7-2 and TRBJ2-5; 7 bases map to TRBD2. This CDR3 contains 16 residues. Trimming at V came to 1 base and at J to 2 bases, leaving 7 bases not matched to a gene. The germline V gene has CDR1 SGHTA and CDR2 FQGNSA. The CDR3: CASSLGAGTPQETQYF. In DNA form, the CDR3 reads TGTGCCAGCAGCTTAGGAGCGGGGACCCCTCAAGAGACCCAGTACTTC.

This chain uses TRBV25-1 with TRBJ2-5; D possibly corresponds to TRBD2 (7 bases). V lost 5 bases and J 5 bases, leaving 18 bases between the germline ends. The CDR3 contains 15 residues. The germline V gene has CDR1 MGHDK and CDR2 SYGVNS. The CDR3 DNA follows: TGTGCCAGCAGTACCCATCGGCGGGGGCTTGAGACCCAGTACTTC. It translates to CASSTHRRGLETQYF.

This clonotype was observed a few times. The J gene is TRBJ1-1, the V gene TRBV4-1; unclear D gene. CDR3 size: 15 residues. Germline V lookup: CDR1 MGHRA, CDR2 YSYEKL. Trimming stripped 1 base from V and 4 bases from J, with 13 bases between. The chain's CDR3 is CASSQAVMGGTEAFF. CDR3 DNA: TGCGCCAGCAGCCAAGCCGTGATGGGAGGCACTGAAGCTTTCTTT.

The sample holds a few counts of this clonotype. The chain links TRBV28 to TRBJ1-2; no clear D. Germline V CDR1 and CDR2: MDHEN, SYDVKM. Trimming removed 3 bases at V and 0 bases at J, with 5 bases between. The CDR3 loop spans 13 amino acids. The CDR3: CASSFPPNYGYTF. CDR3 DNA sequence: TGTGCCAGCAGTTTCCCACCTAACTATGGCTACACCTTC.

As DNA, the CDR3 is TGTGCCAGCAGCTCTGCGACTAGCGGGGAGACCCAGTACTTC. This encodes CASSSATSGETQYF. The gene calls are TRBV5-5 and TRBJ2-5; 10 bases match TRBD2. CDR1 SGHKS and CDR2 YYEKEE come from the germline V gene (reference sequence). V dropped 3 bases and J dropped 5; count of bases not matched to a gene: 4. The CDR3 runs 14 residues.

The sample holds one count of this clonotype. The rearrangement links TRBV6-1 to TRBJ2-3; D not resolved. This CDR3 region has 15 residues. The V gene's germline CDR1 is MNHNS and CDR2 SASEGT. Trimming removed 3 bases from V and 2 bases from J, with 12 bases in between. The CDR3 DNA follows: TGTGCCAGCAGTGACAGACCGACTTACACAGATACGCAGTATTTT. Its translation is CASSDRPTYTDTQYF.

In its sample, this clonotype was seen a few times. This chain connects TRBV19 to TRBJ2-7; TRBD2 aligns across 12 bases. Germline CDR1 is LNHDA and CDR2 is SQIVND (reference sequence). The CDR3 is 15 amino acids. The junction had 9 bases not matched to a gene; V was cut back by 6 bases and J by 6 bases. CDR3 in amino acids: CASSRTSGINIEQYF. In nucleotides, the CDR3 is TGTGCCAGTAGCCGGACTAGCGGGATCAATATCGAGCAGTACTTC.

The chain employs TRBV29-1 and TRBJ2-5, with D perhaps TRBD1 (6 bases). Germline CDR1 and CDR2: SQVTM and ANQGSEA. Trimming removed 6 bases at V and 4 bases at J, with 15 bases between. The CDR3 totals 13 residues. Here the CDR3 DNA reads TGCAGCGTCCAACCCACAGGGCCAGAGACCCAGTACTTC. Amino acids: CSVQPTGPETQYF. The variable domain in full, completed from reference TRBV29-1 and TRBJ2-5, reads SAVISQKPSRDICQRGTSLTIQCQVDSQVTMMFWYRQQPGQSLTLIATANQGSEATYESGFVIDKFPISRPNLTFSTLTVSNMSPEDSSIYLCSVQPTGPETQYFGPGTRLLVL.

Points on this clonotype: This may be a read error, as it is one base from a much larger clone. This chain links TRBV29-1 with TRBJ2-7, with D hard to call. The V end was cut by 4 bases, the J end by 5 bases, with 6 bases between. Germline V gene sequence: CDR1 SQVTM, CDR2 ANQGSEA. This CDR3 contains 10 residues. CDR3 amino acids: CSVVANEQYF. CDR3 DNA sequence: TGCAGCGTTGTTGCCAACGAGCAGTACTTC.

This chain joins TRBV29-1 and TRBJ2-3, with D possibly TRBD2 on 6 matching bases. The CDR3 has 16 amino acids. CDR1 SQVTM and CDR2 ANQGSEA come from the germline V gene. Trimming stripped 1 base from V and 0 bases from J, with 14 bases between. The CDR3 DNA reads as TGCAGCGTTGAAGGGGGAATAGCGGCCAGCACAGATACGCAGTATTTT. Residues: CSVEGGIAASTDTQYF.

J is TRBJ1-2 and V is TRBV7-6; a weak D match, TRBD1 (5 bases). Trimming shortened V by 5 bases and J by 2 bases, and 15 bases separated the two germline ends. The CDR3 is 15 amino acids. Germline V gives CDR1 SGHVS, CDR2 FNYEAQ. The CDR3 reads CASSPWDRANYGYTF. CDR3 in DNA: TGTGCCAGCAGCCCTTGGGACCGGGCCAACTATGGCTACACCTTC.

The rearrangement uses TRBV7-9 and TRBJ1-5, with D unclear. Germline values: CDR1 SEHNR, CDR2 FQNEAQ (reference sequence). CDR3 length equals 14 residues. V was shortened by 2 bases and J by 7 bases, with 12 bases between the two germline ends. The CDR3 loop is CASSLSAIGQPQHF. The CDR3 nucleotides read TGTGCCAGCAGCTTATCCGCAATAGGCCAGCCCCAGCATTTT.

The chain employs TRBV20-1 and TRBJ2-1, with 7 bases lining up with TRBD1. J was trimmed by 9 bases and V by 3 bases; bases with no gene match: 8. The CDR3 covers 13 residues. Germline CDR1 is DFQATT and CDR2 is SNEGSKA (reference sequence). CDR3 sequence reads: CSASYTGDGEQFF. CDR3 in DNA: TGCAGTGCTAGTTATACAGGGGACGGTGAGCAGTTCTTC.

This clonotype has only a few counts. The chain carries TRBV25-1 and TRBJ1-3; D not resolved. V dropped 1 base and J dropped 4 bases, with 14 bases sitting between them. CDR3 length: 16 amino acids. Germline assignment: CDR1 MGHDK and CDR2 SYGVNS. The CDR3 DNA follows: TGTGCCAGCAGTGAATTTCTAAGCTTTTCAGGAAACACCATATATTTT. Its protein product is CASSEFLSFSGNTIYF.

This chain joins TRBV24-1 and TRBJ2-3; D not certain. CDR1 is KGHDR and CDR2 is SFDVKD in the germline V gene. Trimming cost V 4 bases and J 3 bases, with 16 bases left between them. The CDR3 consists of 16 residues. The CDR3 nucleotides read TGTGCCACCAGTGACAGTCGACCGGGCGTGACAGATACGCAGTATTTT. Protein product: CATSDSRPGVTDTQYF.

The chain carries TRBV3-1 and TRBJ2-2; possibly TRBD1 for D (5 bases). V shed 4 bases and J shed 8 bases, with 11 bases lying between them. Germline V gene sequence: CDR1 LGHDT, CDR2 YNNKEL (reference sequence). The CDR3 loop spans 13 amino acids. CDR3 region: CASSPFRVGELFF. The CDR3 nucleotides read TGTGCCAGCAGCCCGTTCAGGGTTGGGGAGCTGTTTTTT.

This clonotype has more than one count but fewer than ten. V is TRBV18 and J is TRBJ1-2; D is possibly TRBD1 (6 bases). CDR3 length equals 15 residues. V was trimmed by 5 bases and J by 0 bases, leaving 13 bases between them. Germline CDR1 KGHSH, CDR2 LQKENI. The CDR3 nucleotides read TGTGCCAGCTCATCCAGACAGGAGACTAACTATGGCTACACCTTC. Its protein is CASSSRQETNYGYTF.

The chain joins TRBV7-9 to TRBJ1-4, with no clear D. This CDR3 spans 16 amino acids. CDR1 and CDR2 from the germline V gene are SEHNR and FQNEAQ (reference sequence). Trimming took 1 base from V and 0 from J, leaving 9 bases between them. CDR3 region: CASSLGTLSTNEKLFF. The CDR3 DNA is TGTGCCAGCAGCTTAGGCACCCTTTCAACTAATGAAAAACTGTTTTTT.

The chain carries TRBV7-2 and TRBJ1-1; D perhaps matches TRBD1 (5 bases). Germline CDR1 is SGHTA and CDR2 is FQGNSA. V was shortened by 1 base and J by 12 bases, with 18 bases between the two germline ends. CDR3 length: 14 amino acids. The CDR3 loop is CASSLEIPGTETFF. The DNA of the CDR3 is TGTGCCAGCAGCTTAGAGATTCCGGGGACGGAAACTTTCTTT. The whole variable domain, filled in from reference TRBV7-2 and TRBJ1-1, reads GAGVSQSPSNKVTEKGKDVELRCDPISGHTALYWYRQSLGQGLEFLIYFQGNSAPDKSGLPSDRFSAERTGGSVSTLTIQRTQQEDSAVYLCASSLEIPGTETFFGQGTRLTVV.

This clonotype was seen many times. The chain joins TRBV19 to TRBJ2-7, with D unclear. Trimming removed 2 bases at V and 2 bases at J, with 16 bases between. This CDR3 region has 16 residues. Looked up from germline, CDR1 is LNHDA and CDR2 is SQIVND (reference sequence). Here the CDR3 DNA reads TGTGCCAGTAGTATAAGAGGACCGGCAGGAGCCTACGAGCAGTACTTC. It translates to CASSIRGPAGAYEQYF.

The sample holds a few counts of this clonotype. The chain uses TRBV27 and TRBJ2-1; the D is unclear. The CDR3 is made up of 16 amino acids. Trimming took off 3 bases at V and 0 bases at J, with 12 bases between the two ends. Germline loops: CDR1 MNHEY, CDR2 SMNVEV (reference sequence). This CDR3 is CASSLAVTTSYNEQFF. The DNA for the CDR3 is TGTGCCAGCAGTTTGGCGGTCACCACCTCCTACAATGAGCAGTTCTTC.

This clonotype was found once. The chain links TRBV3-1 to TRBJ2-7; the D gene is possibly TRBD1 (6 bases). This CDR3 has 14 amino acids. V was trimmed by 8 bases and J by 3 bases, leaving 17 bases between them. In germline, CDR1 is LGHDT, CDR2 YNNKEL (reference sequence). The CDR3 loop reads CASGRSGQYYEQYF. DNA for the CDR3: TGTGCCAGCGGCCGATCCGGACAGTACTACGAGCAGTACTTC.

DNA for the CDR3: TGCAGCGTTGTCGGGACCCTGAACACTGAAGCTTTCTTT. As protein: CSVVGTLNTEAFF. V gene TRBV29-1 combines with J gene TRBJ1-1; maybe TRBD1 (5 bases). Germline V gene lookup returns CDR1 SQVTM and CDR2 ANQGSEA. The CDR3 runs 13 residues. V was clipped by 4 bases and J by 0 bases, with 9 bases between them.

The chain carries TRBV5-1 and TRBJ1-1; D unresolved. Trimming cost V 0 bases and J 5 bases, with 14 bases left between them. The CDR3 extends over 15 amino acids. Per the germline V gene, CDR1 is SGHRS and CDR2 is YFSETQ. The CDR3 nucleotides read TGCGCCAGCAGCTTGGTTAGGGCCTCTGGGACTGAAGCTTTCTTT. Translating it yields CASSLVRASGTEAFF.